This passage covers 31 T cell receptor beta chains from one sample sequenced in a study of T cell changes during pregnancy in multiple sclerosis (dated by TCRdb to between 2017 and 2020). Library preparation employed the immunoSEQ multiplex PCR assay. TCRdb limited this immuneACCESS table to in-frame rearrangements with V and J called. A share of clones is missing; checked studies link under half to unresolved V genes, and the rest is unexplained. Across this sample there are more than 55,000 clones, with 85% to 95% seen only once. The ten largest clones take up about 3.7% of the sample. Sequencing was performed on peripheral blood, taken after pregnancy. These receptors all stem from a female donor in good health, enrolled as a control in a pregnancy study.

This sequence joins TRBV27 and TRBJ2-1; weak D call: TRBD2 (6 bases). V lost 3 bases, J lost 7 bases, and 13 bases lay in between. The CDR3 length is 14 residues. CDR1 and CDR2 (germline): MNHEY, SMNVEV (reference sequence). CDR3: CASSFPGLQNEQFF. The CDR3 nucleotides read TGTGCCAGCAGTTTCCCGGGACTTCAAAATGAGCAGTTCTTC.

The J gene is TRBJ1-5, the V gene TRBV19; no firm D call. The CDR3 has 11 residues. V was cut by 8 bases and J by 11 bases, with 13 bases left in between. Germline V gene lookup returns CDR1 LNHDA and CDR2 SQIVND (reference sequence). DNA for the CDR3: TGTGCCAGTTCAGACTCTTCGGCCCAGCATTTT. This translates into CASSDSSAQHF.

V usage is TRBV2 and J usage is TRBJ1-1; D may be TRBD1 (6 bases). This CDR3 is 15 amino acids long. V lost 6 bases and J lost 2, with 16 bases in between. Germline V gene sequence: CDR1 SNHLY, CDR2 FYNNEI. The CDR3 region has the DNA TGTGCCAGCAGCCTAAACAGGGTCCTTAACACTGAAGCTTTCTTT. Protein sequence: CASSLNRVLNTEAFF.

This sequence joins TRBV18 and TRBJ1-1; no clear D. Trimming shortened V by 5 bases and J by 1 base, and 14 bases separated the two germline ends. This CDR3 is 15 amino acids long. CDR1 is KGHSH and CDR2 is LQKENI in the germline V gene. CDR3 in amino acids: CASSSILTANTEAFF. The CDR3 nucleotides read TGTGCCAGCTCATCCATTTTGACTGCGAACACTGAAGCTTTCTTT.

The chain joins TRBV5-1 to TRBJ2-6; 8 nucleotides agree with TRBD1. Germline V lookup: CDR1 SGHRS, CDR2 YFSETQ. The trim removed 4 bases at V and 4 bases at J, leaving 1 base unmatched. The CDR3 is made up of 14 amino acids. The chain's CDR3 is CASSQGAGANVLTF. In nucleotides, the CDR3 is TGCGCCAGCAGCCAGGGGGCAGGGGCCAACGTCCTGACTTTC.

This rearrangement joins TRBV7-2 to TRBJ1-2; D remains ambiguous. The germline gives CDR1 SGHTA, CDR2 FQGNSA. The length of the CDR3 is 14 residues. The V gene lost 1 base and the J gene lost 2 bases, with 8 bases spanning the gap. Here the CDR3 reads CASSLGVGNYGYTF. As DNA, the CDR3 is TGTGCCAGCAGCTTAGGAGTCGGGAACTATGGCTACACCTTC.

The chain uses TRBV11-2 and TRBJ2-7; a possible D gene is TRBD2 (5 bases). V was pared by 4 bases and J by 0 bases, with 16 bases between. CDR1 is SGHAT and CDR2 is FQNNGV in the germline V gene. The CDR3 is 16 residues long. This CDR3 reads CASSWQTLGSSYEQYF. DNA for the CDR3: TGTGCCAGCAGCTGGCAAACATTGGGGAGCTCCTACGAGCAGTACTTC.

The chain links TRBV7-3 to TRBJ2-1; 7 bases fit TRBD2. Germline CDR1 and CDR2: SGHTA and FQGTGA. CDR3 length: 16 residues. J lost 3 bases, V lost 4 bases, and 9 bases had no gene match. The CDR3 DNA follows: TGTGCCAGCAGCTACGAGGTTGCTAGCGGCTACAATGAGCAGTTCTTC. It translates to CASSYEVASGYNEQFF.

The table lists this clone with a count of one. V is TRBV28 and J is TRBJ2-7; the D gene is possibly TRBD2 (6 bases). CDR1 is MDHEN, CDR2 SYDVKM, per germline. CDR3 length: 13 residues. With 9 bases removed from V and 2 bases from J, the gap between germline ends came to 14 bases. CDR3 sequence: CASRTTAAYEQYF. The CDR3 DNA sequence: TGTGCCAGTAGGACTACCGCAGCCTACGAGCAGTACTTC. The entire variable domain, with the rest obtained from reference TRBV28 and TRBJ2-7, is as follows: DVKVTQSSRYLVKRTGEKVFLECVQDMDHENMFWYRQDPGLGLRLIYFSYDVKMKEKGDIPEGYSVSREKKERFSLILESASTNQTSMYLCASRTTAAYEQYFGPGTRLTVT.

J is TRBJ2-1 and V is TRBV6-1; 15 bases agree with TRBD2. Trimming removed 3 bases from V and 4 bases from J; junction bases left unmatched: 7. This CDR3 comprises 18 residues. Germline V gene data show CDR1 as MNHNS and CDR2 as SASEGT. The CDR3 loop is CASSDGLAGGILYNEQFF. The CDR3 DNA is TGTGCCAGCAGTGACGGACTAGCGGGGGGGATACTATACAATGAGCAGTTCTTC.

V gene TRBV6-4 combines with J gene TRBJ2-3; the match to TRBD2 covers 7 bases. This CDR3 region has 15 residues. Trimming took 3 bases from V and 1 from J; bases not matched to a gene: 4. CDR1 and CDR2 from the germline V gene are MRHNA and SNTAGT. The CDR3 DNA sequence: TGTGCCAGCAGTGAGACGGGAGGAGGCACAGATACGCAGTATTTT. It encodes CASSETGGGTDTQYF.

This clone was observed a few times. The chain recombines TRBV6-4 with TRBJ2-1, with D perhaps TRBD1 (6 bases). Trimming removed 0 bases from V and 6 bases from J, with 12 bases in between. The CDR3 sequence is 15 residues long. The germline V gene encodes CDR1 MRHNA and CDR2 SNTAGT. CDR3 DNA sequence: TGTGCCAGCAGTGACTCAGCGTACAGGGCCAATGAGCAGTTCTTC. Translating gives CASSDSAYRANEQFF.

The chain links TRBV5-4 to TRBJ2-1, with D perhaps TRBD2 (7 bases). Germline loops: CDR1 SGHNT, CDR2 YYREEE (reference sequence). The CDR3 is made up of 15 amino acids. V lost 4 bases, J lost 10 bases, and 21 bases lay in between. CDR3 in amino acids: CASSPQAGSTGEQFF. Here the CDR3 DNA reads TGTGCCAGCAGCCCTCAAGCGGGGTCTACAGGGGAGCAGTTCTTC.

The chain couples TRBV10-3 to TRBJ2-1; 10 bases fit TRBD2. This CDR3 has 14 amino acids. V was pared by 6 bases and J by 4 bases, with 3 bases of the junction left unmatched. Germline values: CDR1 ENHRY, CDR2 SYGVKD. CDR3 bases: TGTGCCATCAGGACACTAGCGGGGTACAATGAGCAGTTCTTC. Translated, it gives CAIRTLAGYNEQFF.

The CDR3 sequence is CASSLAQGGGTEAFF. In DNA form, the CDR3 reads TGTGCCAGCAGCTTAGCTCAGGGCGGGGGCACTGAAGCTTTCTTT. The V gene is TRBV7-2, the J gene TRBJ1-1; tentative D call: TRBD1 (5 bases). The CDR3 loop spans 15 amino acids. Germline loops: CDR1 SGHTA, CDR2 FQGNSA. V gave up 0 bases and J gave up 4 bases, with 12 bases separating them.

The chain combines TRBV4-2 with TRBJ2-2, with 12 bases identical to TRBD2. This CDR3 has 21 amino acids. Germline assignment: CDR1 LGHNA and CDR2 YNFKEQ. V shed 4 bases and J 5 bases; nucleotides not matched to a gene: 20. The CDR3 DNA is TGTGCCAGCAGCCCTGGCGGGTTCCTGGCTAGCGGGAGGGCCGGAACCGGGGAGCTGTTTTTT. Translation: CASSPGGFLASGRAGTGELFF.

V is TRBV4-3 and J is TRBJ2-1; possibly TRBD2 for D (5 bases). Trimming took 3 bases from V and 5 from J, leaving 20 bases between them. The CDR3 loop spans 17 amino acids. Per the germline V gene, CDR1 is LGHNA and CDR2 is YSLEER. CDR3 DNA sequence: TGCGCCAGCAGCCAGGAGGACCGGTCTATCCCTAACAATGAGCAGTTCTTC. Protein product: CASSQEDRSIPNNEQFF.

J is TRBJ2-1 and V is TRBV28, with D possibly TRBD2 on 6 matching bases. The germline V gene encodes CDR1 MDHEN and CDR2 SYDVKM. V was pared by 7 bases and J by 8 bases, with 15 bases between. CDR3 length: 13 residues. The CDR3 region is CASTRGGSDEQFF. CDR3 in DNA: TGTGCCAGCACCCGAGGAGGGAGCGATGAGCAGTTCTTC.

V and J are TRBV19 and TRBJ1-1, with TRBD1 identical over 11 bases. J lost 0 bases, V lost 5 bases, and 8 bases had no gene match. Germline loops: CDR1 LNHDA, CDR2 SQIVND (reference sequence). The CDR3 runs to 17 residues. The CDR3 here is CASSVGQGAAMNTEAFF. In nucleotides, the CDR3 is TGTGCCAGTAGTGTTGGACAGGGGGCGGCGATGAACACTGAAGCTTTCTTT.

V usage is TRBV28 and J usage is TRBJ2-6; D gene uncertain. Germline-derived CDR1 and CDR2 are MDHEN and SYDVKM. The CDR3 sequence is 16 residues long. The ends were cut back, 1 base at V and 2 bases at J, with 9 bases in the middle. The CDR3 reads CASSLLGETGANVLTF. CDR3 coding DNA: TGTGCCAGCAGTTTATTAGGAGAGACTGGGGCCAACGTCCTGACTTTC.

V is TRBV7-2 and J is TRBJ1-2, with 8 bases matching TRBD1. The CDR3 is 15 amino acids. Trimming removed 5 bases from V and 0 bases from J; junction bases left unmatched: 5. Germline V gives CDR1 SGHTA, CDR2 FQGNSA. CDR3 bases: TGTGCCAGCAGCCCTACAGGGGGACCTAACTATGGCTACACCTTC. Its translation: CASSPTGGPNYGYTF.

The chain employs TRBV9 and TRBJ2-3; 7 nucleotides match TRBD2. The CDR3 covers 15 residues. Germline V gives CDR1 SGDLS, CDR2 YYNGEE. The ends lost 4 bases at V and 3 bases at J; junction bases unmatched: 8. The chain's CDR3 is CASSSPGEGTDTQYF. CDR3 nucleotides: TGTGCCAGCAGCTCCCCGGGGGAGGGGACAGATACGCAGTATTTT. Full variable domain (remainder filled in from reference TRBV9 and TRBJ2-3): DSGVTQTPKHLITATGQRVTLRCSPRSGDLSVYWYQQSLDQGLQFLIQYYNGEERAKGNILERFSAQQFPDLHSELNLSSLELGDSALYFCASSSPGEGTDTQYFGPGTRLTVL.

The genes are TRBV7-6 and TRBJ2-2; TRBD1 matches 8 bases. The V gene's germline CDR1 is SGHVS and CDR2 FNYEAQ. CDR3 size: 17 residues. Germline trimming cut 5 bases from V and 5 bases from J; bases unmatched to any gene: 13. The CDR3 nucleotides are TGTGCCAGCAGCCAGCGACAGGGGCCGGCCATTACCGGGGAGCTGTTTTTT. Translated, it gives CASSQRQGPAITGELFF.

The chain uses TRBV21-1 and TRBJ2-7; the table assigns TRBD2, which was not confirmed against the DNA. TRBV21-1 is a recognized pseudogene. CDR3 length: 11 amino acids. The CDR3 region is CASSKTAQQYF. The CDR3 DNA is TGTGCCAGCAGCAAGACTGCCCAGCAGTACTTC.

This chain uses TRBV10-2 with TRBJ2-7; 12 positions agree with TRBD2. The V and J ends lost 4 bases and 4 bases, in that order; junction bases with no gene match: 5. CDR1 and CDR2 (germline): WSHSY, SAAADI. The CDR3 extends over 15 amino acids. The CDR3 spells CASSGGTSGPYEQYF. The DNA for the CDR3 is TGCGCCAGCAGTGGGGGGACTAGCGGGCCTTACGAGCAGTACTTC.

The rearrangement joins TRBV6-4 to TRBJ2-1, with TRBD2 matching over 9 bases. V was pared by 4 bases and J by 5 bases, with 3 bases of the junction left unmatched. The germline V gene encodes CDR1 MRHNA and CDR2 SNTAGT. The CDR3 is 14 residues long. The CDR3 is CASSVAGGHNEQFF. In DNA form, the CDR3 reads TGTGCCAGCAGTGTCGCGGGGGGGCACAATGAGCAGTTCTTC.

V is TRBV7-3 and J is TRBJ2-1, with D perhaps TRBD2 (5 bases). V lost 0 bases and J lost 9, with 9 bases in between. The CDR3 extends over 13 amino acids. Germline-derived CDR1 and CDR2 are SGHTA and FQGTGA. CDR3 region: CASSLTLGSEQFF. CDR3 sequence (DNA): TGTGCCAGCAGCTTAACACTAGGATCTGAGCAGTTCTTC.

The gene calls are TRBV6-5 and TRBJ1-2; D is unresolved. This CDR3 is 12 amino acids long. Trimming took off 10 bases at V and 4 bases at J, with 13 bases between the two ends. From germline, CDR1 is MNHEY and CDR2 SVGAGI. CDR3: CATLIRSYGYTF. Here the CDR3 DNA reads TGTGCCACCTTAATACGGTCCTATGGCTACACCTTC.

This clone was counted once. This chain connects TRBV7-3 to TRBJ2-3, with D tentatively TRBD1 (6 bases). Germline V gene lookup returns CDR1 SGHTA and CDR2 FQGTGA. Trimming pared 6 bases from V and 3 bases from J, leaving 13 bases between. This CDR3 has 14 amino acids. CDR3 in amino acids: CASRAGDKTDTQYF. In DNA, the CDR3 is TGTGCCAGCAGGGCAGGGGACAAAACAGATACGCAGTATTTT.

V usage is TRBV7-8 and J usage is TRBJ2-7; TRBD1 matches 8 bases. The CDR3 spans 13 residues. Losses at the gene ends were 4 bases for V and 9 bases for J; bases not matched to a gene: 8. Germline V gene sequence: CDR1 SGHVS, CDR2 FQNEAQ. This CDR3 reads CASSSGQGLGQYF. CDR3 DNA sequence: TGTGCCAGCAGCTCCGGACAGGGTCTCGGGCAGTACTTC.

The chain combines TRBV11-2 with TRBJ1-1; 9 bases match TRBD1. This CDR3 has 15 residues. CDR1 and CDR2 from the germline V gene are SGHAT and FQNNGV. The V and J ends lost 2 bases and 5 bases, in that order; junction bases with no gene match: 6. CDR3 amino acids: CASSLSGTGRTEAFF. For the CDR3, the DNA is TGTGCCAGCAGCTTAAGCGGGACAGGGCGGACTGAAGCTTTCTTT.